The 7 T cell receptor beta chains reported below all come from one sample, sequenced in a study of blood T cell repertoires in COVID-19. TCRdb's table, derived via immunoSEQ multiplex PCR, lists solely in-frame clones and lacks some. The sample has 84,000 or so clones; about 77% are singletons. Sample: peripheral blood. The receptors stem from a man between 65 and 85 years old with COVID-19, enrolled during active disease.

The rearrangement joins TRBV7-2 to TRBJ1-2, with a tentative D call TRBD1 (6 bases). The CDR3 runs to 14 residues. Germline V CDR1 and CDR2: SGHTA, FQGNSA. Trimming removed 1 base from V and 7 bases from J, with 13 bases in between. In DNA, the CDR3 is TGTGCCAGCAGCTTAGGGTCTGGGGGCGGTGGCTACACCTTC. It codes for CASSLGSGGGGYTF.

This rearrangement joins TRBV4-2 to TRBJ2-1, with 10 nucleotides matching TRBD1. Germline loops: CDR1 LGHNA, CDR2 YNFKEQ. The CDR3 is 19 amino acids. V lost 2 bases to trimming and J lost 4 bases; unmatched junction nucleotides: 14. Here the CDR3 DNA reads TGTGCCAGCAGCCAAACCTTTTCCCCCGGGACAGGGGAGTACAATGAGCAGTTCTTC. The encoded protein is CASSQTFSPGTGEYNEQFF.

CDR3: CASSLAGRRELFF. In nucleotides, the CDR3 is TGTGCCAGCAGCTTAGCTGGGCGCAGGGAGCTGTTTTTT. The V call is TRBV7-2, the J call TRBJ2-2, with D unclear. V lost 0 bases and J lost 9, with 8 bases in between. Germline CDR1 is SGHTA and CDR2 is FQGNSA. The CDR3 sequence is 13 residues long.

J is TRBJ2-5 and V is TRBV5-4; tentative D call: TRBD1 (5 bases). This CDR3 region has 15 residues. Trimming removed 1 base at V and 1 base at J, with 11 bases between. Looked up from germline, CDR1 is SGHNT and CDR2 is YYREEE (reference sequence). CDR3 in amino acids: CASSLTGAGQETQYF. The CDR3 nucleotides are TGTGCCAGCAGCTTGACAGGCGCAGGCCAAGAGACCCAGTACTTC.

This rearrangement joins TRBV6-1 to TRBJ1-2; TRBD1 aligns across 8 bases. Trimming at V came to 6 bases and at J to 6 bases, leaving 3 bases not matched to a gene. The length of the CDR3 is 12 residues. Germline CDR1 and CDR2: MNHNS and SASEGT. CDR3 sequence: CASSRTGNGYTF. CDR3 nucleotides: TGTGCCAGCAGCCGGACAGGGAATGGCTACACCTTC.

This chain uses TRBV27 with TRBJ2-7; 9 positions agree with TRBD1. Germline V lookup: CDR1 MNHEY, CDR2 SMNVEV (reference sequence). The ends lost 6 bases at V and 6 bases at J; junction bases unmatched: 12. The CDR3 spans 15 residues. Here the CDR3 reads CASRKGTGKGSEQYF. The DNA for the CDR3 is TGTGCCAGCAGGAAAGGGACAGGGAAGGGGAGCGAGCAGTACTTC.

The chain carries TRBV5-4 and TRBJ2-1, with a tentative D call TRBD1 (7 bases). The CDR3 runs 14 residues. The germline V and J ends were trimmed by 2 bases and 7 bases, with 13 bases remaining between them. The V gene's germline CDR1 is SGHNT and CDR2 YYREEE (reference sequence). The CDR3 is CASSLGGGLNEQFF. In DNA form, the CDR3 reads TGTGCCAGCAGCTTAGGAGGGGGCCTAAATGAGCAGTTCTTC.